These 30 T cell receptor beta chains were sequenced from one sample in a study of post-analysis software for immune sequencing data. Study-wide findings and caveats: With TRBV5-6, TRBV5-1 and TRBV20-1 included, roughly five TRBV segments were more frequent in patients than in controls.

Their antigens are not known. The TCR beta cDNA libraries carried unique molecular identifiers. MiXCR was run by TCRdb on the PCR reads, yielding one entry per CDR3 protein. This table holds about 200,000 distinct CDR3 sequences, 25% to 30% found once. Input material: blood. Source of these receptors: a girl aged 2-17 years with multiple sclerosis.

This clonotype was recorded many times. The CDR3, as DNA: TGCGCCAGCAGCGACGTTCGGGGCAGGGCCTACGAGCAGTACTTC. Protein: CASSDVRGRAYEQYF. This rearrangement joins TRBV5-1 to TRBJ2-7; D tentatively fits TRBD1 or TRBD2 (5 bases each). Trimming removed 4 bases from V and 2 bases from J, with 16 bases in between. The CDR3 runs 15 residues. The germline V gene has CDR1 SGHRS and CDR2 YFSETQ.

CDR3 loop: CASSFRTTDTQYF. The CDR3, as DNA: TGTGCCAGCAGTTTTCGGACCACAGATACGCAGTATTTT. The chain employs TRBV12-3 or TRBV12-4 and TRBJ2-3; D is ambiguous. V lost 3 bases and J 2 bases, leaving 6 bases between the germline ends. The CDR3 runs 13 residues.

Points on this clonotype: A clone one base away is much larger, so this may be a read error. The chain links TRBV5-5 to TRBJ2-5, with D unclear. The CDR3 extends over 12 amino acids. CDR1 is SGHKS, CDR2 YYEKEE, per germline (reference sequence). CDR3 nucleotides: TGTGCCGGCAGCTTCAACCAAGAGACCCAGTACTTC. Protein: CAGSFNQETQYF.

About this clonotype itself: This may arise from a read error, as a much more abundant clone is one base away. The chain uses TRBV6-2 or TRBV6-3 and TRBJ2-3; 7 nucleotides align to TRBD2. The V segment lost 5 bases and the J segment 1 base; nucleotides outside the gene matches: 6. The CDR3 is made up of 15 amino acids. Germline V gene lookup returns CDR1 MNHEY and CDR2 SVGEGT. CDR3 sequence (DNA): TGTGCCAGCAGTGCCCGGGACTACCGCACAGATACGCAGTATTTT. Its translation: CASSARDYRTDTQYF.

The V call is TRBV28, the J call TRBJ2-7, with a tentative D call TRBD1 (6 bases). The CDR3 has 14 amino acids. The ends were cut back, 6 bases at V and 6 bases at J, with 18 bases in the middle. Germline V gene lookup returns CDR1 MDHEN and CDR2 SYDVKM. CDR3 coding DNA: TGTGCCAGCAGGCGAGGGGACATCGCTCCCGAGCAGTACTTC. It translates to CASRRGDIAPEQYF.

This clonotype was observed many times. The chain joins TRBV7-2 to TRBJ1-2, with D perhaps matching TRBD1 (5 bases). Germline V CDR1 and CDR2: SGHTA, FQGNSA. The CDR3 loop spans 15 amino acids. Trimming shortened V by 1 base and J by 4 bases, and 13 bases separated the two germline ends. The CDR3 sequence: CASSLDLARAYGYTF. The CDR3 DNA reads TGTGCCAGCAGCTTAGATTTGGCCAGGGCCTATGGCTACACCTTC. The whole variable domain, filled in from reference TRBV7-2 and TRBJ1-2, reads GAGVSQSPSNKVTEKGKDVELRCDPISGHTALYWYRQSLGQGLEFLIYFQGNSAPDKSGLPSDRFSAERTGGSVSTLTIQRTQQEDSAVYLCASSLDLARAYGYTFGSGTRLTVV.

The chain is built from TRBV2 and TRBJ2-2; D perhaps matches TRBD1 (6 bases). The germline V gene has CDR1 SNHLY and CDR2 FYNNEI. The CDR3 spans 17 residues. Trimming cost V 7 bases and J 0 bases, with 18 bases left between them. CDR3 sequence: CASIMNRDASNTGELFF. CDR3 in DNA: TGTGCCAGCATTATGAACAGGGATGCCTCGAACACCGGGGAGCTGTTTTTT.

This clonotype has only a few counts. The chain is built from TRBV20-1 and TRBJ1-1; a weak D match, TRBD1 (5 bases). This CDR3 has 11 residues. V gave up 6 bases and J gave up 8 bases, with 13 bases separating them. Germline CDR1 is DFQATT and CDR2 is SNEGSKA (reference sequence). For the CDR3, the DNA is TGCAGTGCCCGAGTGGGGGGGGAAGCTTTCTTT. Translating it yields CSARVGGEAFF.

As concerns this clonotype: A read error may produce the germline difference seen at one junction end. This chain joins TRBV7-3 and TRBJ2-1; 10 nucleotides agree with TRBD2. The germline V gene has CDR1 SGHTA and CDR2 FQGTGA. This CDR3 has 14 residues. CDR3 region: CARSQRGGSHEQFF. CDR3 sequence (DNA): TGTGCCCGCAGCCAGCGGGGGGGTTCGCATGAGCAGTTCTTC.

The sample holds one count of this clonotype. Since a much larger clone is just one base distant, this may be a read error. The genes are TRBV20-1 and TRBJ2-1; D possibly corresponds to TRBD2 (5 bases). Germline CDR1 reads DFQATT; CDR2 reads SNEGSKA (reference sequence). This CDR3 is 14 amino acids long. CDR3 nucleotide sequence: TGCAGTGCTAGTGCACTAGAGGGCCACAATGAGCAGTGCTTC. Its protein product is CSASALEGHNEQCF.

This clonotype was detected many times. The chain couples TRBV12-3 or TRBV12-4 to TRBJ1-6; D ambiguous. The CDR3 loop spans 17 amino acids. Trimming shortened V by 5 bases and J by 0 bases, and 14 bases separated the two germline ends. This chain's CDR3 is CASSPRAGSSYNSPLHF. In DNA, the CDR3 is TGTGCCAGCAGTCCAAGGGCGGGGAGCTCCTATAATTCACCCCTCCACTTT.

A note on this clonotype: This clone may be a read error of a much larger clone one base away. The chain combines TRBV20-1 with TRBJ2-7; tentatively, D is TRBD1 or TRBD2 (7 bases each). Trimming took off 3 bases at V and 7 bases at J, with 22 bases between the two ends. CDR3 length equals 15 residues. The germline V gene encodes CDR1 DFQATT and CDR2 SNEGSKA (reference sequence). The CDR3 bases are TGCAGTGCTAGCCTGGGACTACAAGGGGGCGATGAGCAGTACTTC. This codes for CSASLGLQGGDEQYF.

This clonotype came up a few times. The junction and the germline gene differ at one end; a read error may be behind it. The chain couples TRBV6-2 or TRBV6-3 to TRBJ2-4, with D perhaps given as TRBD1 or TRBD2 (6 bases each). Germline V gene lookup returns CDR1 MNHEY and CDR2 SVGEGT. This CDR3 spans 16 amino acids. This chain's CDR3 is CASSYSGGASKNIRYF. Written as DNA, the CDR3 is TGTGCCAGCAGTTACTCGGGGGGCGCGTCCAAAAACATTCGGTACTTC.

V and J are TRBV7-9 and TRBJ1-1; the D gene is possibly TRBD1 (6 bases). V was shortened by 5 bases and J by 7 bases, with 17 bases between the two germline ends. CDR1 and CDR2 (germline): SEHNR, FQNEAQ (reference sequence). The CDR3 loop spans 14 amino acids. Written as DNA, the CDR3 is TGTGCCAGCAGCCGACGGACAGACACTTTTGAAGCTTTCTTT. Translation gives CASSRRTDTFEAFF.

The chain uses TRBV5-1 and TRBJ2-5; weak D call: TRBD1 (6 bases). Germline V CDR1 and CDR2: SGHRS, YFSETQ. With 4 bases removed from V and 4 bases from J, the gap between germline ends came to 14 bases. The CDR3 is 14 amino acids. The CDR3 DNA reads TGCGCCAGCAGCGATGCAGGGGCTAGAGAGACCCAGTACTTC. Its protein product is CASSDAGARETQYF.

This clonotype has a count of ten or more. The chain recombines TRBV20-1 with TRBJ1-2; a possible D gene is TRBD1 (6 bases). CDR1 and CDR2 from the germline V gene are DFQATT and SNEGSKA (reference sequence). The CDR3 runs 13 residues. Between the trimmed V and J ends, which lost 8 bases and 8 bases, there was a span of 21 bases. CDR3 region: CSPPSGGHKGYTF. CDR3 sequence (DNA): TGCAGTCCCCCCAGCGGGGGGCACAAGGGCTACACCTTC.

This clonotype was detected a few times. The V and J genes are TRBV12-3 or TRBV12-4 and TRBJ1-5, with 7 bases fitting TRBD1. The length of the CDR3 is 14 residues. V was pared by 2 bases and J by 5 bases, with 3 bases of the junction left unmatched. The DNA for the CDR3 is TGTGCCAGCAGTTTAATAACAGGGGATCAGCCCCAGCATTTT. Translated: CASSLITGDQPQHF.

The chain recombines TRBV20-1 with TRBJ1-5, with 7 bases matching TRBD1. Germline V gene lookup returns CDR1 DFQATT and CDR2 SNEGSKA (reference sequence). This CDR3 contains 13 residues. J was trimmed by 6 bases and V by 6 bases; bases with no gene match: 8. This CDR3 reads CSARQGSSQPQHF. CDR3 DNA: TGCAGTGCCCGACAGGGTAGTTCTCAGCCCCAGCATTTT.

In its sample, this clonotype was seen many times. The chain is built from TRBV12-3 or TRBV12-4 and TRBJ2-7; 10 nucleotides agree with TRBD1. This CDR3 contains 18 residues. V was pared by 8 bases and J by 3 bases, with 19 bases of the junction left unmatched. The CDR3 DNA reads TGTGCCAGCCCCCCAGGGGGACAGGGGCTCCCCTCCATCTACGAGCAGTACTTC. Translating it yields CASPPGGQGLPSIYEQYF.

This clonotype was picked up many times. This sequence joins TRBV28 and TRBJ2-3; no clear D. CDR1 and CDR2 from the germline V gene are MDHEN and SYDVKM. The V and J ends lost 6 bases and 6 bases respectively, with 13 bases between them. The CDR3 is 13 residues long. In DNA, the CDR3 is TGTGCCAGCAGCCCACCCGCGGAGGATACGCAGTATTTT. Its protein is CASSPPAEDTQYF.

This clonotype was observed many times. The V and J genes are TRBV11-2 and TRBJ2-1; tentative D call: TRBD2 (6 bases). The germline CDR1 and CDR2 sequences are SGHAT and FQNNGV. Trimming stripped 3 bases from V and 2 bases from J, with 11 bases between. The CDR3 is made up of 15 amino acids. The CDR3 region is CASSFGGKAYNEQFF. In DNA, the CDR3 is TGTGCCAGCAGCTTCGGCGGGAAGGCCTACAATGAGCAGTTCTTC. The full variable domain, its missing parts supplied by reference TRBV11-2 and TRBJ2-1, is EAGVAQSPRYKIIEKRQSVAFWCNPISGHATLYWYQQILGQGPKLLIQFQNNGVVDDSQLPKDRFSAERLKGVDSTLKIQPAKLEDSAVYLCASSFGGKAYNEQFFGPGTRLTVL.

The CDR3 DNA is TGTGCCAGCAGTTCGACCTGGGATGAGCAGTTCTTC. Translation: CASSSTWDEQFF. V is TRBV12-3 or TRBV12-4 and J is TRBJ2-1, with D unresolved. V gave up 4 bases and J gave up 8 bases, with 9 bases separating them. The CDR3 runs 12 residues.

This chain joins TRBV19 and TRBJ2-2; D is unresolved. The CDR3 runs 12 residues. Germline V gene data show CDR1 as LNHDA and CDR2 as SQIVND (reference sequence). Deletions cut 7 bases from V and 5 bases from J, with 8 bases between. As DNA, the CDR3 is TGTGCCAGTACTGAACGGACCGGGGAGCTGTTTTTT. It is translated as CASTERTGELFF.

This clonotype has a single count. A much larger clone differs by one base, so this may be a read error. Here the CDR3 reads CTSSRQGTDTQYF. Written as DNA, the CDR3 is TGCACCAGCAGCCGACAGGGGACAGATACGCAGTATTTT. The rearrangement links TRBV10-2 to TRBJ2-3; 8 bases fit TRBD1. This CDR3 spans 13 amino acids. Per the germline V gene, CDR1 is WSHSY and CDR2 is SAAADI.

As to this clonotype: This could be a read error, since a much larger clone is one nucleotide away. V and J are TRBV4-1 and TRBJ2-4; 10 bases agree with TRBD1. The J call may be faulty, since TRBJ2-7 better matches the DNA end. From germline, CDR1 is MGHRA and CDR2 YSYEKL. The CDR3 is 15 amino acids. CDR3 sequence reads: CAGSPWGQGSYEQYF. CDR3 bases: TGCGCCGGCAGCCCCTGGGGACAGGGGTCTTACGAGCAGTACTTC.

This clonotype was counted between two and nine times. The CDR3 DNA sequence: TGTGCCAGCAGTCGATTTTGGGGCCGCGGCCACAACTATGGCTACACCTTC. As protein: CASSRFWGRGHNYGYTF. The chain joins TRBV6-1 to TRBJ1-2; tentatively, D is TRBD1 (5 bases). CDR1 is MNHNS and CDR2 is SASEGT in the germline V gene. V lost 5 bases, J lost 2 bases, and 21 bases lay in between. The CDR3 spans 17 residues.

This clonotype was found many times. This rearrangement joins TRBV25-1 to TRBJ2-3; the match to TRBD1 covers 10 bases. Germline values: CDR1 MGHDK, CDR2 SYGVNS. The CDR3 runs to 16 residues. V lost 5 bases, J lost 5 bases, and 10 bases stayed unmatched. This CDR3 is CASSQLRDRGGDTQYF. The CDR3 DNA sequence: TGTGCCAGCAGTCAACTCCGGGACAGGGGAGGAGATACGCAGTATTTT.

The rearrangement joins TRBV28 to TRBJ2-3, with 8 bases fitting TRBD2. Trimming took 6 bases from V and 5 from J; bases not matched to a gene: 10. CDR1 and CDR2 from the germline V gene are MDHEN and SYDVKM. The length of the CDR3 is 15 residues. For the CDR3, the DNA is TGTGCCAGCAGCACTACCGGGAGGGCGAAAGATACGCAGTATTTT. It encodes CASSTTGRAKDTQYF.

This clonotype has at least ten counts. This chain joins TRBV20-1 and TRBJ2-7; no reliable D call. Germline CDR1 DFQATT, CDR2 SNEGSKA (reference sequence). There are 12 residues in the CDR3. Trimming pared 6 bases from V and 0 bases from J, leaving 9 bases between. The CDR3 reads CSASPSSYEQYF. CDR3 DNA sequence: TGCAGTGCGAGCCCGAGCTCCTACGAGCAGTACTTC.

The genes are TRBV24-1 and TRBJ2-3, with D unresolved. CDR1 is KGHDR and CDR2 is SFDVKD in the germline V gene. CDR3 length: 12 residues. Trimming stripped 9 bases from V and 0 bases from J, with 6 bases between. The DNA of the CDR3 is TGTGCCACCCCGTCCAGCACAGATACGCAGTATTTT. This gives the protein CATPSSTDTQYF.